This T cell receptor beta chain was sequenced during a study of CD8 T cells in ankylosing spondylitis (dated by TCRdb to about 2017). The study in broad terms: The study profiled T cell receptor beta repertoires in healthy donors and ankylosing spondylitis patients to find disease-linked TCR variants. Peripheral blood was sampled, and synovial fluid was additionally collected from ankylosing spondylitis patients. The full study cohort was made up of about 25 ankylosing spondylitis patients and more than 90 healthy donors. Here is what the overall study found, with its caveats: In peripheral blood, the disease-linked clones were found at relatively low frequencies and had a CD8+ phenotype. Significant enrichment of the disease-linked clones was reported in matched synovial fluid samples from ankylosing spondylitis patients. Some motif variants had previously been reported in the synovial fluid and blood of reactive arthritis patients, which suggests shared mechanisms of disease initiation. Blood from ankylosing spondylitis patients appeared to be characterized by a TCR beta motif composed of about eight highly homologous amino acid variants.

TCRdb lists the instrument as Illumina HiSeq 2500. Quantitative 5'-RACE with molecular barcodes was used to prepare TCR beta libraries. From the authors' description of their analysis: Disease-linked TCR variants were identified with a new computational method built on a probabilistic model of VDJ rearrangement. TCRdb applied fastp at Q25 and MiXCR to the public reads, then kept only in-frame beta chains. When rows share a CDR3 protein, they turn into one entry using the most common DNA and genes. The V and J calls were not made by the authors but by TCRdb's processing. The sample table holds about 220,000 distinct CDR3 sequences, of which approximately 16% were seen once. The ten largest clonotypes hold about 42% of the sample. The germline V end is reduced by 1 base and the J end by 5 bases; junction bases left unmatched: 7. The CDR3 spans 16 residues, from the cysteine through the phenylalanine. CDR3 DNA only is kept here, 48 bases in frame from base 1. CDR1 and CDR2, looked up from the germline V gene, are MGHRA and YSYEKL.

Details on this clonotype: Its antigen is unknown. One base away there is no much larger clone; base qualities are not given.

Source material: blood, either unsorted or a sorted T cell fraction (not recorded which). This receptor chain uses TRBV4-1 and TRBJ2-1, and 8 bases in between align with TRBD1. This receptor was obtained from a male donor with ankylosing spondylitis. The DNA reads TGCGCCAGCAGCCAAGCCCAGGGGGCTTTGGACAATGAGCAGTTCTTC. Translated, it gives CASSQAQGALDNEQFF.